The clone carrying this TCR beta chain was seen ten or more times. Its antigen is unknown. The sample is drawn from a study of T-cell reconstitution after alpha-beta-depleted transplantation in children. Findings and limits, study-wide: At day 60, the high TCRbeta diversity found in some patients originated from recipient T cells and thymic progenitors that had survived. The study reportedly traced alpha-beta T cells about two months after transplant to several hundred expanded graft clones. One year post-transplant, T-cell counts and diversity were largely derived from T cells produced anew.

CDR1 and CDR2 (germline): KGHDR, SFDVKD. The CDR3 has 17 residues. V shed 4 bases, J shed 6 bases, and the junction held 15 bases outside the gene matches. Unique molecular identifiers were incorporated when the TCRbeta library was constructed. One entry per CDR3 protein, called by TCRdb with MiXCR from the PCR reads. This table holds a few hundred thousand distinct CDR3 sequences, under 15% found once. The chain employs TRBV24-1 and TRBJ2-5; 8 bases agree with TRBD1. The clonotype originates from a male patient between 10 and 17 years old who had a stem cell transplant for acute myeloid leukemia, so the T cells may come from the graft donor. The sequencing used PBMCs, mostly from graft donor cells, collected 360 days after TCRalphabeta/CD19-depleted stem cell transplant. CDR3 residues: CATSDSGTGKDKKTQYF. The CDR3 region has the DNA TGTGCCACCAGTGACTCCGGGACAGGAAAAGATAAGAAGACCCAGTACTTC.